This TCR beta chain was found in a study of CD8 T cells in Susac syndrome. Study-level background: The Susac syndrome patients were therapy-naive, on corticosteroids, or on intravenous immunoglobulin alone at blood draw. Points from the study as a whole: Clonal expansion was not observed in the Susac syndrome CD4+ T cell repertoires.

When the RNA was reverse transcribed, random hexamers were used with an input of roughly 0.45 to 1 ug. Multiplex immunoSEQ PCR targeted 54 Vbeta and 13 Jbeta TCR beta segments. Each CDR3 protein is one row after TCRdb ran MiXCR on the immunoSEQ multiplex PCR reads. The sample has under 200,000 distinct CDR3 sequences; roughly 90% are singletons. Trimming left V 5 bases short and J 0 bases short, with 11 bases between. Looked up from germline, CDR1 is SNHLY and CDR2 is FYNNEI. The length of the CDR3 is 14 residues. Note on this clonotype: Its antigen remains unknown.

V is TRBV2 and J is TRBJ2-7; D is undetermined. What was sequenced was CD4+ T cells from PBMCs. The clonotype comes from a human donor with Susac syndrome. The CDR3 DNA sequence: TGTGCCAGCAGTTCGACTGGATCCTCCTACGAGCAGTACTTC. This codes for CASSSTGSSYEQYF.